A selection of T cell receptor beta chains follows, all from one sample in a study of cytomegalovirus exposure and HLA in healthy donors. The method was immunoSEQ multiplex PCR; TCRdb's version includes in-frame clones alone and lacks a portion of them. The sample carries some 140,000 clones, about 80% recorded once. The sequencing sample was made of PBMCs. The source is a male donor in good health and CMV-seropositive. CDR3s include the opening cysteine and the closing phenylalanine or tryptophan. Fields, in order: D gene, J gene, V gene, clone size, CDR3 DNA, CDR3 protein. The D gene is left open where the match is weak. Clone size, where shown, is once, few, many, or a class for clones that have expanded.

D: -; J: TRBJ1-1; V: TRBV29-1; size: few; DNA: TGCAGCGCCTGCAGGGGATCCACTGAAGCTTTCTTT; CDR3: CSACRGSTEAFF
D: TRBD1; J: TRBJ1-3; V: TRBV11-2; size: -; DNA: TGTGCCAGCAGCTTATTCACCGGGACAGTCTCTGGAAACACCATATATTTT; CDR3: CASSLFTGTVSGNTIYF
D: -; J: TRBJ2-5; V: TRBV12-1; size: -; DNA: TGTGCCAGCAGCTCGATCACACCACGGACAGGGGGCTTTGAGACCCAGTACTTC; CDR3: CASSSITPRTGGFETQYF
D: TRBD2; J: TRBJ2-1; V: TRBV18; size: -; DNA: TGTGCCAGCTACGGACTAGAATCCTACAATGAGCAGTTCTTC; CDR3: CASYGLESYNEQFF
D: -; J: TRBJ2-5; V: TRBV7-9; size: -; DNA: TGTGCCAGCAGCGAAGACCGGGAACAAGAGACCCAGTACTTC; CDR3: CASSEDREQETQYF
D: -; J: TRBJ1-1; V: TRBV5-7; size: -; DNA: TGTGCCAGCAGCTTAGGGAGTTCTGAAGCTTTCTTT; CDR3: CASSLGSSEAFF
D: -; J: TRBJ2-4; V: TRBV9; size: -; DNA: TGTGCCAGCAGCGTGGGCCTAGCCAAAAACATTCAGTACTTC; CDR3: CASSVGLAKNIQYF
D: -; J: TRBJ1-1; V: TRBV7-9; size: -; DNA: TGTGCCAGCAGCTTAGAGAGGGCCCACACTGAAGCTTTCTTT; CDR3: CASSLERAHTEAFF
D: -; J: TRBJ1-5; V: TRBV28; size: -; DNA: TGTGCCAGCAGTTTGGTCCAGGGTAGGATAAATACCAATCAGCCCCAGCATTTT; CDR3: CASSLVQGRINTNQPQHF
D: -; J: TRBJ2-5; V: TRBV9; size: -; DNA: TGTGCCAGCAGCGTAGGGGGCCCCCAAGAGACCCAGTACTTC; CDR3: CASSVGGPQETQYF
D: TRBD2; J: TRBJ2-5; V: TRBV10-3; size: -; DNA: TGTGCCATCGGGCGGGGGGGCCTGAGTGGGCAAGAGACCCAGTACTTC; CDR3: CAIGRGGLSGQETQYF
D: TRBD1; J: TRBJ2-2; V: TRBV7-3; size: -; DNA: TGTGCCAGCAGCTTAATAGGGGGCTTTAACACCGGGGAGCTGTTTTTT; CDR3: CASSLIGGFNTGELFF
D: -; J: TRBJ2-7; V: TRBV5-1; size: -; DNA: TGCGCCAGCAGCCCCGAGATCGGCTACGAGCAGTACTTC; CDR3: CASSPEIGYEQYF
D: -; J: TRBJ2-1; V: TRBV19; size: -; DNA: TGTGCCAGTAGTCCCAGGCCTTACAATGAGCAGTTCTTC; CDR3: CASSPRPYNEQFF
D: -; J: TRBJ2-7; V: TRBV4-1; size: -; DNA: TGCGCCAGCAGCCAAACGACAGGAAGCTCCTACGAGCAGTACTTC; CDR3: CASSQTTGSSYEQYF
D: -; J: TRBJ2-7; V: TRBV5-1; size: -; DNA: TGCGCCAGCAGCTTGGTTCGGGGGAGCTCCTACGAGCAGTACTTC; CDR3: CASSLVRGSSYEQYF
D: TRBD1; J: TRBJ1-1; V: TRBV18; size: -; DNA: TGTGCCAGCTCACCAGGGACAGGGGCGGAAAACACTGAAGCTTTCTTT; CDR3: CASSPGTGAENTEAFF
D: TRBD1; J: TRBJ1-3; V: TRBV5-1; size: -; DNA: TGCGCCAGCAGCCCAGACAGGGGGCCTGGAAACACCATATATTTT; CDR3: CASSPDRGPGNTIYF
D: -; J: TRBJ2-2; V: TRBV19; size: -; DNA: TGTGCCAGTAGTCTCGGGACACCGAACACCGGGGAGCTGTTTTTT; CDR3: CASSLGTPNTGELFF
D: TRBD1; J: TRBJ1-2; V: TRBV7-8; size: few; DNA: TGTGCCAGCAGCCCCAGGGGGTCTGGTGGCTACACCTTC; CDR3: CASSPRGSGGYTF
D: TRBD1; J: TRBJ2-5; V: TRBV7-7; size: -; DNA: TGTGCTAGCAGCTTCGGACAGGGGGGTCTCCAAGAGACCCAGTACTTC; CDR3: CASSFGQGGLQETQYF
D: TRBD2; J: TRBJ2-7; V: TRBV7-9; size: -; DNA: TGTGCCAGCAGCCCGAGCGGGAGTGGCAAAATCTACGAGCAGTACTTC; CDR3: CASSPSGSGKIYEQYF
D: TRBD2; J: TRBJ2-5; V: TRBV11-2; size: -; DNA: TGTGCCAGCAGCTTAGCCGGGGGGCAAGAGACCCAGTACTTC; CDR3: CASSLAGGQETQYF
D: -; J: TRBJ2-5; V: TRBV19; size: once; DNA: TGTGCCAGTAGGGAGGGAGGCGCCCAGGGGACCCAGTACTTC; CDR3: CASREGGAQGTQYF
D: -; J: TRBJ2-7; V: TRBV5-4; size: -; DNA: TGTGCCAGCAGCTTGGTCCCAGGGCGCGAGCAGTACTTC; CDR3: CASSLVPGREQYF
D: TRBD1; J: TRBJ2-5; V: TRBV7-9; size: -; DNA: TGTTCCAGCAGCTCGAATAAGTGGGGACAGGGAGAGACCCAGTACTTC; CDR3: CSSSSNKWGQGETQYF
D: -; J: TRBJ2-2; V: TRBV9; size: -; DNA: TGTGCCAGCAGCGTACAACAGACCGGGGAGCTGTTTTTT; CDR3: CASSVQQTGELFF
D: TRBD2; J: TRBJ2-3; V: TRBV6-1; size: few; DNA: TGTGCCAGCAGTGAAGGACTGTCGAGACTAGCGGTCACAGATACGCAGTATTTT; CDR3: CASSEGLSRLAVTDTQYF
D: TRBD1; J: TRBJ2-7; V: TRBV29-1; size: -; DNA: TGCAGCGTCTCCGGGACAGCTTTCTACGAGCAGTACTTC; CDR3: CSVSGTAFYEQYF
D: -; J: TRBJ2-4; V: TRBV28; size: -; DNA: TGTGCCAGCAGTTCCGACAATCACATTCAGTACTTC; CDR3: CASSSDNHIQYF
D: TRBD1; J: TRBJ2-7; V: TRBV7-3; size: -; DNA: TGTGCCAGCAGCCCCACCGGGACAGGGGCCCACGAGCAGTACTTC; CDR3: CASSPTGTGAHEQYF
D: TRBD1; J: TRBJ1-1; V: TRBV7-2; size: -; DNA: TGTGCCAGCAGCTTACATCAGGGGGGCACTGAAGCTTTCTTT; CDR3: CASSLHQGGTEAFF
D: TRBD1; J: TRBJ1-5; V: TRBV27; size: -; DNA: TGTGCCAGCAGTCCTACAGGGGTAGTAGGTCAGCCCCAGCATTTT; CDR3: CASSPTGVVGQPQHF
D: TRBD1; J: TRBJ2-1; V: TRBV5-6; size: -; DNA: TGTGCCAGCAGCCAGGGGGCAGGGTACAATGAGCAGTTCTTC; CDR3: CASSQGAGYNEQFF
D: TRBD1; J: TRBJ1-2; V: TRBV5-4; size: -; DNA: TGTGCCAGCAGCCCGGAATGGGACAGCCTGTCCTATGGCTACACCTTC; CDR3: CASSPEWDSLSYGYTF
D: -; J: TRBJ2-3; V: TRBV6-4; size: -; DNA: TGTGCCAGCAGTGACCCTCCGGGTACGCAGTATTTT; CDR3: CASSDPPGTQYF
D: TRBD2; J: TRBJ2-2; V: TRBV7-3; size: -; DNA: TGTGCCAGCAGCTTAGGGAGCGGGAGGGTCACCGGGGAGCTGTTTTTT; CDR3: CASSLGSGRVTGELFF
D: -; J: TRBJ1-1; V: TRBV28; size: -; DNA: TGTGCCAGCAGTTTCTTCCAGGAGAACACTGAAGCTTTCTTT; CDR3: CASSFFQENTEAFF
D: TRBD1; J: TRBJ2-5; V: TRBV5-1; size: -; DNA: TGCGCCAGCAGCTCCGGGACAGGGGGCTTTGGGGAGACCCAGTACTTC; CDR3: CASSSGTGGFGETQYF
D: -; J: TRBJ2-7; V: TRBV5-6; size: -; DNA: TGTGCCAGCAGCCTCGGGACACTCTACGAGCAGTACTTC; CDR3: CASSLGTLYEQYF
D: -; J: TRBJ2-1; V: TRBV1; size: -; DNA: TGCACCAGCAGCCTGAGACTAGCGGGGGCGGACTACAATGAGCAGTTCTTC; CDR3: CTSSLRLAGADYNEQFF